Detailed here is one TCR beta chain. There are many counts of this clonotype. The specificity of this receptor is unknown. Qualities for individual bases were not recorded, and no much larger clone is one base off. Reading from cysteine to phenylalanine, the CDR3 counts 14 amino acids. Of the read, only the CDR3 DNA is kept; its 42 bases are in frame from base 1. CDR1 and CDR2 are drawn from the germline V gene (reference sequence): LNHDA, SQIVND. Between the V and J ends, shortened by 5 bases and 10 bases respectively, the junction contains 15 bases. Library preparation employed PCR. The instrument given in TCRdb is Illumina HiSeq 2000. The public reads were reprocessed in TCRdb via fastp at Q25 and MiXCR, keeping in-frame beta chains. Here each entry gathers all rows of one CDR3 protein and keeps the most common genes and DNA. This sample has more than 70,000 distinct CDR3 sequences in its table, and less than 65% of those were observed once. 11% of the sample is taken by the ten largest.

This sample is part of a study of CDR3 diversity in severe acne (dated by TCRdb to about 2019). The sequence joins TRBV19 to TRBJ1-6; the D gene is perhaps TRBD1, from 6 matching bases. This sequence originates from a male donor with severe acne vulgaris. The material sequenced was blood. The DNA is TGTGCCAGTAGTGAGATATCTGGGGGCTCACCCCTCCACTTT. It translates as CASSEISGGSPLHF.